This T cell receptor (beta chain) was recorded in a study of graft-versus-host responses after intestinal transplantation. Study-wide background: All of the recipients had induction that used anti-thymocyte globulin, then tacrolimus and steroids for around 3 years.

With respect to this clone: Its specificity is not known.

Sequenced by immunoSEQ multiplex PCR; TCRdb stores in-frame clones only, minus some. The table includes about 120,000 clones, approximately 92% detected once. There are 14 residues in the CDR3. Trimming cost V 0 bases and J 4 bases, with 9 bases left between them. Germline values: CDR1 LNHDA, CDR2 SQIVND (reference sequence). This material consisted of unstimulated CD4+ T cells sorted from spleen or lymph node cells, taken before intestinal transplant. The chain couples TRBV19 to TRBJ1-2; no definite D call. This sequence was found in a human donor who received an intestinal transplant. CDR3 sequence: CASSIERQVYGYTF. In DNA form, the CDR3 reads TGTGCCAGTAGTATAGAGCGGCAGGTCTATGGCTACACCTTC.